This T cell receptor (beta chain) was observed in a study of T cell repertoires in cytomegalovirus infection. Study as a whole: CMV infection and matching HLA type were both indicated by public TCR beta signatures.

This clonotype has more than one count but fewer than ten. What it recognizes is unknown. Trimming shortened V by 6 bases and J by 11 bases, and 19 bases separated the two germline ends. Germline CDR1 is SGHDN and CDR2 is FVKESK. The CDR3 consists of 13 residues. Using its own MiXCR run on the reads, TCRdb lists one record per CDR3 protein. This table holds just over 300,000 distinct CDR3 sequences, 17% found once. Findings of the study overall: There were carriers of CMV plus the relevant HLA, and cumulative public TCR beta family frequency identified them. Ex vivo responses were dominated by HLA-C-restricted CMV-specific TCR beta clonotypes.

V usage is TRBV14 and J usage is TRBJ1-1; the D is unclear. This TCR was sampled from a human donor in good health (CMV status not recorded). Some clones in this sample may be carry-over from other donors' samples. The specimen was PBMCs. The CDR3 sequence is CASRLTLDAIAFF. CDR3 DNA: TGTGCCAGCAGACTTACACTGGATGCGATCGCTTTCTTT.